This T cell receptor (beta chain) comes out of a study of cytomegalovirus exposure and HLA in healthy donors. The donors were members of the approximately 120-subject validation cohort (separate from the 666-subject first cohort). With 8 bases clipped from V and 7 bases from J, the junction kept 10 bases outside the gene matches. The CDR3 has 13 amino acids. Study results and limitations: The study put around 180 TCR beta chains on its list as cytomegalovirus-associated. The classifier was said to identify cytomegalovirus status with high specificity and sensitivity.

In regard to this clone: Its antigen is not identified.

Data came from immunoSEQ multiplex PCR; TCRdb stores just in-frame clones and leaves some out. The sample includes about 160,000 clones, around four fifths of them seen just once. The sequence came from a man aged 25 to 40 in good health and CMV-seropositive. J is TRBJ2-7 and V is TRBV23-1; 8 positions match TRBD2. TRBV23-1 qualifies as an ORF whose function is uncertain. Sequencing was done on a sample of PBMCs. CDR3 sequence: CASDRGGASEQYF. CDR3 coding DNA: TGCGCCAGCGACCGGGGGGGGGCTAGTGAGCAGTACTTC.